This T cell receptor beta chain emerged from a study of post-analysis software for immune sequencing data. On the study more broadly: Clinical courses comprised relapsing-remitting, secondary progressive and progressive-relapsing multiple sclerosis. Study outcomes and limitations: Samples prepared in the same batch strongly co-clustered by F measure. Patients had higher frequencies than controls of about five TRBV segments, including TRBV5-6, TRBV5-1 and TRBV20-1.

With regard to this clonotype: Antigen: not known.

Built from TCR beta cDNA, the libraries had unique molecular identifiers in them. Using its own MiXCR run on the PCR reads, TCRdb lists one record per CDR3 protein. The data contain hundreds of thousands of distinct CDR3 sequences, roughly 46% of them singletons. Trimming took off 5 bases at V and 4 bases at J, with 14 bases between the two ends. The germline gives CDR1 SGHAT, CDR2 FQNNGV. The CDR3 length is 14 residues. The sequence was collected from a girl between 5 and 17 years old with multiple sclerosis. The chain joins TRBV11-2 to TRBJ2-5; D is ambiguous. Sequenced input: blood. The CDR3 loop reads CASSLDPTRETQYF. The CDR3 DNA sequence: TGTGCCAGCAGCCTGGATCCTACCCGAGAGACCCAGTACTTC.